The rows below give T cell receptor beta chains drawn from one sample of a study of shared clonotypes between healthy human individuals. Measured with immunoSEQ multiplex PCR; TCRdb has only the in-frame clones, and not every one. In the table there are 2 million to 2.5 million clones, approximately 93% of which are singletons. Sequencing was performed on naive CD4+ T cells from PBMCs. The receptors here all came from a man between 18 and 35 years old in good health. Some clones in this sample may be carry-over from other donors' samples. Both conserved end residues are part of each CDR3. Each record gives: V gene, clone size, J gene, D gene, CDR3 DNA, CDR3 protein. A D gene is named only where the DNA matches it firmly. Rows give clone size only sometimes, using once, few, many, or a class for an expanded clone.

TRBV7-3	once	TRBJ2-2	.	TGTGCCAGCAGCTTATCGGGGACAAGGAACACCGGGGAGCTGTTTTTT	CASSLSGTRNTGELFF
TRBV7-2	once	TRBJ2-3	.	TGTGCCAGCAGCTTAGTCGGGGGATTGGTGGATACGCAGTATTTT	CASSLVGGLVDTQYF
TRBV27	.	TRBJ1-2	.	TGTGCCAGCAGTTCACCGGGACGCCCTAGGAGTTTATTC	CASSSPGRPRSLF
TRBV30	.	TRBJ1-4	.	TGTGCCTGGAGTAGGCCAGAAAAACTGTTTTTT	CAWSRPEKLFF
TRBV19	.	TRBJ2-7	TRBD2	TGTGCCAGTAGTCCTAAGACTAGCGGGAGGGTCTACGAGCAGTACTTC	CASSPKTSGRVYEQYF
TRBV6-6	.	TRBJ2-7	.	TGTGCCAGCACCCTAACTCTAGGGAGGCCGGAGCAGTACTTC	CASTLTLGRPEQYF
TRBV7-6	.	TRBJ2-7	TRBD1	TGTGCCAGCAGCTTAAACCAGGGGGAGCCGCAGTACTTC	CASSLNQGEPQYF
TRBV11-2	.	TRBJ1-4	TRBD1	TGTGCCAGCAGCGGAGGGACAGCTCCGAATGAAAAACTGTTTTTT	CASSGGTAPNEKLFF
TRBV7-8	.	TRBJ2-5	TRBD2	TGTGCCAGCAGCTCGGGACTAGCGGGAGGCCAAATCCAAGAGACCCAGTACTTC	CASSSGLAGGQIQETQYF
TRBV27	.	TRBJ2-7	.	TGTGCCAGCAGTAGACGGGACTCAGTACGGGAGCAGTACTTC	CASSRRDSVREQYF